This T cell receptor beta chain was sequenced in a study of T-cell reconstitution after alpha-beta-depleted transplantation in children. Broader study findings: As was reported, about two months after transplant, alpha-beta T cells came from several hundred expanded graft clones.

This clonotype was seen more than once but under ten times. The antigen remains undetermined. Unique molecular identifiers were incorporated during preparation of the TCRbeta library. Via MiXCR, TCRdb re-called the PCR reads, giving one row per CDR3 protein. The table records approximately 220,000 distinct CDR3 sequences, 17% of them present only once. Trimming left V 4 bases short and J 9 bases short, with 11 bases between. Germline CDR1 SGHRS, CDR2 YFSETQ. The CDR3 is 12 residues long. The source material was PBMCs, mostly from graft donor cells, sampled 360 days after TCRalphabeta/CD19-depleted stem cell transplant. The source is a male patient aged 2 to 10 who had a stem cell transplant for acute lymphoblastic leukemia, so the T cells may come from the graft donor. This sequence joins TRBV5-1 and TRBJ2-1, with D maybe TRBD2 (5 bases). This CDR3 reads CASSTRLGEQFF. The CDR3 nucleotides are TGCGCCAGCAGCACTAGGTTGGGTGAGCAGTTCTTC.